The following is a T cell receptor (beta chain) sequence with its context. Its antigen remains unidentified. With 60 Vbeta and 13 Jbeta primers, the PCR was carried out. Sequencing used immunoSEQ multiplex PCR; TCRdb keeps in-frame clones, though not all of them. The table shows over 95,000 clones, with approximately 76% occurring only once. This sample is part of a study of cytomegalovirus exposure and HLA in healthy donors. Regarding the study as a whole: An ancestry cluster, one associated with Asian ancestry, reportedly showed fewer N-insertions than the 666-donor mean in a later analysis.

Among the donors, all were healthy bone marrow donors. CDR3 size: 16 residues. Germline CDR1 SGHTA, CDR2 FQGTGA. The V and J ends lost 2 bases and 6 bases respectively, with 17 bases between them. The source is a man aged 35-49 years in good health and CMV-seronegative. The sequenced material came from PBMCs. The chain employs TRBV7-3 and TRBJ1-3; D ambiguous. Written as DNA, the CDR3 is TGTGCCAGCAGCTTACATCGGGAGGCGCGCTCAAACACCATATATTTT. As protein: CASSLHREARSNTIYF.